One and the same sample provided the 11 T cell receptor beta chains below, sequenced in a study of beta chain features in type 1 diabetes. Expressed TCRB transcripts got sequenced, as all isolated RNA was reverse transcribed. TCRdb's table, derived via immunoSEQ multiplex PCR, lists solely in-frame clones and lacks some. This table has 900,000 or so clones, 17% appearing once. Sequencing was carried out using naive CD4+ T cells from blood. These receptors all come from a woman aged 18-30 years in good health.

In its sample, this clone was seen a few times. The CDR3 region has the DNA TGTGCCAGCAGCCCCAATGTAGATACGCAGTATTTT. This encodes CASSPNVDTQYF. The gene calls are TRBV28 and TRBJ2-3; D not certain. The CDR3 spans 12 residues. The V gene lost 6 bases and the J gene lost 5 bases, with 9 bases spanning the gap. Germline CDR1 is MDHEN and CDR2 is SYDVKM.

The chain employs TRBV18 and TRBJ1-2; 7 nucleotides line up with TRBD1. Germline V lookup: CDR1 KGHSH, CDR2 LQKENI. J gave up 2 bases and V 5 bases, and 2 bases lay outside the gene matches. The CDR3 loop spans 13 amino acids. In DNA, the CDR3 is TGTGCCAGCTCAGGGGACAGAAACTATGGCTACACCTTC. It encodes CASSGDRNYGYTF.

This clone has more than one count but fewer than ten. The chain employs TRBV23-1 and TRBJ2-1; D is possibly TRBD1 (5 bases). TRBV23-1 is an open reading frame, and its role is uncertain. Trimming left V 8 bases short and J 0 bases short, with 23 bases between. This CDR3 contains 18 residues. The CDR3 protein is CASRCTRKGKSSYNEQFF. DNA of the CDR3: TGCGCCAGCCGCTGTACACGCAAGGGGAAAAGCTCCTACAATGAGCAGTTCTTC.

This clone was recorded a few times. This chain connects TRBV7-9 to TRBJ1-2; D might be TRBD1 (5 bases). The length of the CDR3 is 12 residues. Trimming took 5 bases from V and 5 from J, leaving 9 bases between them. Per the germline V gene, CDR1 is SEHNR and CDR2 is FQNEAQ (reference sequence). The CDR3 is CASSPGTYGYTF. In DNA form, the CDR3 reads TGTGCCAGCAGCCCCGGGACGTATGGCTACACCTTC.

The chain has TRBV27 and TRBJ1-2, with 11 positions matching TRBD1. V lost 5 bases, J lost 7 bases, and 3 bases stayed unmatched. Germline V gene data show CDR1 as MNHEY and CDR2 as SMNVEV (reference sequence). The CDR3 extends over 13 amino acids. CDR3 sequence: CASSGTGGSGYTF. The CDR3 DNA follows: TGTGCCAGCAGTGGGACAGGGGGATCTGGCTACACCTTC.

In this sample, this clone turned up a few times. The V and J genes are TRBV5-4 and TRBJ1-1, with D possibly matching TRBD1 (6 bases). V was shortened by 8 bases and J by 1 base, with 12 bases between the two germline ends. The CDR3 loop spans 13 amino acids. Per germline, CDR1 SGHNT and CDR2 YYREEE (reference sequence). CDR3 sequence (DNA): TGTGCCAGTCGCGGACAGACGAACACTGAAGCTTTCTTT. Translating gives CASRGQTNTEAFF. The entire variable domain, with the rest obtained from reference TRBV5-4 and TRBJ1-1, is as follows: ETGVTQSPTHLIKTRGQQVTLRCSSQSGHNTVSWYQQALGQGPQFIFQYYREEENGRGNFPPRFSGLQFPNYSSELNVNALELDDSALYLCASRGQTNTEAFFGQGTRLTVV.

V and J are TRBV7-8 and TRBJ1-2; D gene unclear. V was shortened by 6 bases and J by 0 bases, with 11 bases between the two germline ends. The CDR3 covers 14 residues. Germline CDR1 is SGHVS and CDR2 is FQNEAQ. This CDR3 is CASSWQPSNYGYTF. The CDR3 nucleotides are TGTGCCAGCAGTTGGCAGCCTTCTAACTATGGCTACACCTTC.

V is TRBV11-2 and J is TRBJ1-1, with D maybe TRBD1 (5 bases). The V end lost 6 bases, the J end lost 2 bases, and 7 bases lay between the germline ends. The CDR3 runs 12 residues. CDR1 is SGHAT, CDR2 FQNNGV, per germline. As DNA, the CDR3 is TGTGCCAGCAGTGGGGGTAACACTGAAGCTTTCTTT. Translated: CASSGGNTEAFF.

In the case of this clone: A much larger clone differs by one base, so this may be a read error. The chain recombines TRBV7-9 with TRBJ2-1, with a tentative D call TRBD2 (5 bases). The CDR3 length is 14 residues. Germline V gives CDR1 SEHNR, CDR2 FQNEAQ (reference sequence). V lost 5 bases and J 2 bases, leaving 10 bases between the germline ends. For the CDR3, the DNA is TGTGCCAGCAGCCCACTAGGGCCCTACAATGAGCAGTTCTTC. Translated, it gives CASSPLGPYNEQFF.

The chain joins TRBV7-8 to TRBJ1-2; weak D call: TRBD1 (6 bases). CDR3 length: 15 residues. Germline lookup yields CDR1 SGHVS and CDR2 FQNEAQ. V gave up 4 bases and J gave up 3 bases, with 15 bases separating them. CDR3 sequence reads: CASSSITRGDYGYTF. The CDR3 coding sequence is TGTGCCAGCAGCTCTATCACGAGGGGGGACTATGGCTACACCTTC. Drawing the rest from reference TRBV7-8 and TRBJ1-2, the complete variable domain is GAGVSQSPRYKVAKRGQDVALRCDPISGHVSLFWYQQALGQGPEFLTYFQNEAQLDKSGLPSDRFFAERPEGSVSTLKIQRTQQEDSAVYLCASSSITRGDYGYTFGSGTRLTVV.

CDR3 DNA sequence: TGTGCCAGCAGATTAGCGGGAGGGCCCTCAGGGACCCAGTACTTC. Amino acid sequence: CASRLAGGPSGTQYF. The rearrangement links TRBV6-5 to TRBJ2-5; 11 bases fit TRBD2. The CDR3 sequence is 15 residues long. Germline trimming cut 6 bases from V and 7 bases from J; bases unmatched to any gene: 10. The germline V gene encodes CDR1 MNHEY and CDR2 SVGAGI.